Shown below are 21 T cell receptor beta chains from a single sample sequenced in a study of breast tumors, draining lymph nodes, adjacent tissues. Breast cancer patients provided tissue from their axillary draining lymph nodes. Each CDR3 protein gets one entry after TCRdb re-called the multiplex PCR reads with MiXCR. The profile covers 200,000 to 300,000 distinct CDR3 sequences, with roughly 30% appearing a single time and more than 0.95% taken by the ten largest. Specimen: axillary lymph node tissue. These receptors were collected from a female donor with breast cancer. Some clones in this sample may be carry-over from other donors' samples.

The rearrangement links TRBV7-9 to TRBJ2-4, with a tentative D call TRBD2 (5 bases). The germline V and J ends were trimmed by 0 bases and 2 bases, with 11 bases remaining between them. The CDR3 is 16 amino acids. The germline CDR1 and CDR2 sequences are SEHNR and FQNEAQ (reference sequence). The CDR3 loop reads CASSLAGAYPKNIQYF. CDR3 DNA sequence: TGTGCCAGCAGCTTAGCGGGAGCCTACCCCAAAAACATTCAGTACTTC.

This clonotype appeared many times. This sequence joins TRBV5-8 and TRBJ1-4; possible D gene TRBD1, 5 bases. The V gene's germline CDR1 is SGHTS and CDR2 YDEGEE. This CDR3 has 16 residues. Trimming cost V 4 bases and J 7 bases, with 20 bases left between them. The CDR3 here is CASSPPPGRSAEKLFF. CDR3 DNA: TGTGCCAGCAGCCCCCCCCCGGGACGCTCTGCTGAAAAACTGTTTTTT.

This clonotype occurred many times. J is TRBJ1-5 and V is TRBV9; 7 nucleotides agree with TRBD1. CDR1 SGDLS and CDR2 YYNGEE come from the germline V gene. Trimming at V came to 3 bases and at J to 6 bases, leaving 9 bases not matched to a gene. CDR3 size: 15 residues. CDR3 in amino acids: CASSGTGEGGQPQHF. The CDR3 DNA sequence: TGTGCCAGCAGCGGCACAGGGGAAGGAGGTCAGCCCCAGCATTTT. Full variable domain (missing parts from reference TRBV9 and TRBJ1-5): DSGVTQTPKHLITATGQRVTLRCSPRSGDLSVYWYQQSLDQGLQFLIQYYNGEERAKGNILERFSAQQFPDLHSELNLSSLELGDSALYFCASSGTGEGGQPQHFGDGTRLSIL.

This rearrangement joins TRBV20-1 to TRBJ1-6, with 12 nucleotides matching TRBD1. Germline assignment: CDR1 DFQATT and CDR2 SNEGSKA (reference sequence). The junction had 7 bases not matched to a gene; V was cut back by 6 bases and J by 10 bases. The CDR3 is made up of 14 amino acids. This CDR3 is CSAKPGQGASPLHF. The CDR3 nucleotides are TGCAGTGCGAAACCGGGACAGGGGGCCTCACCCCTCCACTTT.

This clonotype was counted many times. The chain combines TRBV10-3 with TRBJ2-1, with a possible D match to TRBD2 (5 bases). This CDR3 is 14 amino acids long. CDR1 and CDR2 (germline): ENHRY, SYGVKD. The V end lost 4 bases, the J end lost 5 bases, and 12 bases lay between the germline ends. CDR3 sequence (DNA): TGTGCCATCAGTGTAGCCGCGGGCCACAATGAGCAGTTCTTC. Amino acid sequence: CAISVAAGHNEQFF.

The chain joins TRBV12-3 or TRBV12-4 to TRBJ2-5; D gene uncertain. With 5 bases removed from V and 4 bases from J, the gap between germline ends came to 17 bases. The CDR3 covers 15 residues. Written as DNA, the CDR3 is TGTGCCAGCAGTCCTAATCGGGTAGCTGCAGAGACCCAGTACTTC. This translates into CASSPNRVAAETQYF.

V usage is TRBV10-3 and J usage is TRBJ2-5, with 7 bases that match TRBD2. The germline V gene has CDR1 ENHRY and CDR2 SYGVKD. There are 15 residues in the CDR3. Trimming removed 6 bases from V and 2 bases from J; junction bases left unmatched: 9. The CDR3 DNA follows: TGTGCCATCAGGGGGGGGAACAAAGGACAAGAGACCCAGTACTTC. Translating it yields CAIRGGNKGQETQYF.

This clonotype has more than one count but fewer than ten. V is TRBV29-1 and J is TRBJ2-7, with D unclear. V lost 1 base, J lost 2 bases, and 15 bases lay in between. The V gene's germline CDR1 is SQVTM and CDR2 ANQGSEA. The CDR3 sequence is 15 residues long. The CDR3 DNA is TGCAGCGTTGAAGGGCGGCATGGCCTACCCTACGAGCAGTACTTC. It yields the protein CSVEGRHGLPYEQYF.

About this clonotype: An end of the junction does not agree with germline; a read error may underlie this. The gene calls are TRBV7-7 and TRBJ2-5, with D possibly being TRBD2 (7 bases). CDR3 length equals 15 residues. The V gene's germline CDR1 is SSHAT and CDR2 FNYEAQ (reference sequence). DNA of the CDR3: TGTGCTAGCAGCTTCCCGCTAGAAGGGGGGGAGACCCAGCACTTC. It translates to CASSFPLEGGETQHF.

The chain carries TRBV6-2 or TRBV6-3 and TRBJ2-7; TRBD2 matches 10 bases. Germline CDR1 is MNHEY and CDR2 is SVGEGT. V was clipped by 0 bases and J by 4 bases; unmatched bases: 12. The CDR3 is 18 amino acids. The CDR3 spells CASSYSRRASGRRYEQYF. For the CDR3, the DNA is TGTGCCAGCAGTTACTCGAGGAGGGCTAGCGGGAGAAGATACGAGCAGTACTTC.

This rearrangement joins TRBV9 to TRBJ2-2, with TRBD1 identical over 8 bases. Trimming cost V 3 bases and J 4 bases; bases outside gene matches: 2. The germline V gene encodes CDR1 SGDLS and CDR2 YYNGEE. The CDR3 covers 14 residues. The CDR3 region is CASSATGATGELFF. In DNA form, the CDR3 reads TGTGCCAGCAGCGCGACAGGGGCCACCGGGGAGCTGTTTTTT.

The table lists this clonotype with many counts. The chain has TRBV11-2 and TRBJ2-2, with D possibly matching TRBD1 (5 bases). The germline V gene encodes CDR1 SGHAT and CDR2 FQNNGV. The germline V and J ends were trimmed by 4 bases and 1 base, with 7 bases remaining between them. The CDR3 is 14 amino acids. The CDR3 coding sequence is TGTGCCAGCAGCTCGACAGTGAACACCGGGGAGCTGTTTTTT. This gives the protein CASSSTVNTGELFF.

As for this clonotype: Possible read error: a much larger clone is one base away. The CDR3: CASSARGVTTYEQYF. The CDR3 DNA is TGTGCCAGCAGTGCCCGTGGAGTAACTACCTACGAGCAGTACTTC. The rearrangement links TRBV2 to TRBJ2-7; the D is unclear. This CDR3 is 15 amino acids long. Trimming stripped 4 bases from V and 2 bases from J, with 15 bases between. CDR1 and CDR2 (germline): SNHLY, FYNNEI. Using reference TRBV2 and TRBJ2-7 for the parts outside the CDR3, the full variable domain is EPEVTQTPSHQVTQMGQEVILRCVPISNHLYFYWYRQILGQKVEFLVSFYNNEISEKSEIFDDQFSVERPDGSNFTLKIRSTKLEDSAMYFCASSARGVTTYEQYFGPGTRLTVT.

The chain links TRBV2 to TRBJ1-2; tentatively, D is TRBD1 (6 bases). V dropped 6 bases and J dropped 1 base, with 18 bases sitting between them. The CDR3 runs 16 residues. CDR1 is SNHLY and CDR2 is FYNNEI in the germline V gene. The CDR3 region is CASRREYRAFNYGYTF. The CDR3 bases are TGTGCCAGCAGGCGCGAATACAGGGCGTTTAACTATGGCTACACCTTC.

This clonotype was recorded many times. As DNA, the CDR3 is TGTGCCAGCAGCTTACCCCACCAGAGTTTCGAGCAGTTCTTC. Translation gives CASSLPHQSFEQFF. The chain recombines TRBV7-9 with TRBJ2-1; D not certain. This CDR3 has 14 amino acids. The V and J ends lost 2 bases and 10 bases respectively, with 15 bases between them. Germline lookup yields CDR1 SEHNR and CDR2 FQNEAQ (reference sequence).

Many counts were recorded for this clonotype. The chain has TRBV7-8 and TRBJ2-5; no clear D gene. CDR3 size: 13 residues. Germline CDR1 SGHVS, CDR2 FQNEAQ. V was trimmed by 2 bases and J by 5 bases, leaving 9 bases between them. The chain's CDR3 is CASSLLGSETQYF. CDR3 sequence (DNA): TGTGCCAGCAGCTTACTTGGTTCGGAGACCCAGTACTTC.

This clonotype has at least ten counts. The chain joins TRBV7-2 to TRBJ2-1; no firm D call. The CDR3 sequence is 12 residues long. Looked up from germline, CDR1 is SGHTA and CDR2 is FQGNSA. The germline V and J ends were trimmed by 6 bases and 5 bases, with 8 bases remaining between them. The CDR3 bases are TGTGCCAGCAGTTACTATAACAATGAGCAGTTCTTC. Protein product: CASSYYNNEQFF. The whole variable domain, filled in from reference TRBV7-2 and TRBJ2-1, reads GAGVSQSPSNKVTEKGKDVELRCDPISGHTALYWYRQSLGQGLEFLIYFQGNSAPDKSGLPSDRFSAERTGGSVSTLTIQRTQQEDSAVYLCASSYYNNEQFFGPGTRLTVL.

V gene TRBV6-5 combines with J gene TRBJ2-2, with D tentatively TRBD1 or TRBD2 (5 bases each). Trimming stripped 3 bases from V and 0 bases from J, with 17 bases between. Germline V gene data show CDR1 as MNHEY and CDR2 as SVGAGI. The CDR3 runs to 18 residues. CDR3 nucleotide sequence: TGTGCCAGCAGTTATCGGATCGGGGCCCCCCCGAACACCGGGGAGCTGTTTTTT. Its translation is CASSYRIGAPPNTGELFF.

The sample holds a few counts of this clonotype. It may be a read error: a sequence one base away is much more abundant. V gene TRBV7-7 combines with J gene TRBJ2-1; 7 nucleotides agree with TRBD2. CDR1 is SSHAT, CDR2 FNYEAQ, per germline (reference sequence). The CDR3 spans 16 residues. The CDR3 DNA sequence: TGTGCTAGCAGCTTAGGGGTTGGCGGGAGTTACAATGAGCAGTTCTTC. It specifies CASSLGVGGSYNEQFF.

This clonotype appeared many times. This rearrangement joins TRBV6-6 to TRBJ1-5; the D is unclear. The CDR3 sequence is 12 residues long. Trimming shortened V by 5 bases and J by 4 bases, and 6 bases separated the two germline ends. The germline CDR1 and CDR2 sequences are MNHNY and SVGAGI (reference sequence). DNA for the CDR3: TGTGCCAGCAGTAGGCGTAATCAGCCCCAGCATTTT. Amino acid sequence: CASSRRNQPQHF.

Notes on this clonotype: One base away lies a much larger clone, so this may be a sequencing read error. The gene calls are TRBV11-3 and TRBJ2-3; 10 positions agree with TRBD2. From germline, CDR1 is SGHNT and CDR2 YENEEA. The CDR3 runs 17 residues. CDR3 residues: CASSFKAGGPSTDTRYF. The CDR3 DNA is TGTGCCAGCAGCTTTAAAGCGGGAGGGCCAAGCACAGATACGCGGTATTTT.